The next 31 T cell receptor beta chains were all read from a single sample in a study of monozygotic twins with inflammatory bowel disease. TCRdb reanalyzed the 5' RACE reads, giving one entry per CDR3 protein sequence and no DNA. The sample includes approximately 200,000 distinct CDR3 sequences. Material for sequencing was blood. Receptor source: a human donor with ulcerative colitis or Crohn's disease, or a healthy co-twin of an affected twin (not recorded which).

The genes are TRBV18 and TRBJ2-4. CDR3 length: 13 amino acids. Germline-derived CDR1 and CDR2 are KGHSH and LQKENI. This chain's CDR3 is CASSPPGGGIQYF.

The chain joins TRBV6-1 to TRBJ2-7; TCRdb picks TRBD1, but there is no DNA to check that call. This CDR3 is 14 amino acids long. Germline V lookup: CDR1 MNHNS, CDR2 SASEGT. The CDR3 sequence is CASSAGTYVFEQYF.

V is TRBV20-1 and J is TRBJ2-7; the TCRdb D gene call, TRBD2, has no DNA to confirm it. The CDR3 spans 13 residues. Germline V gene lookup returns CDR1 DFQATT and CDR2 SNEGSKA (reference sequence). CDR3 sequence reads: CSARGGYSYEQYF.

The rearrangement joins TRBV18 to TRBJ1-1; there is no DNA to check the TCRdb D call of TRBD1. This CDR3 is 15 amino acids long. Germline loops: CDR1 KGHSH, CDR2 LQKENI. The CDR3 spells CASSPSYRGRTEAFF.

The rearrangement links TRBV3-1 to TRBJ2-1; as DNA is missing, the TRBD2 call by TCRdb cannot be tested. Germline V gene sequence: CDR1 LGHDT, CDR2 YNNKEL (reference sequence). There are 13 residues in the CDR3. CDR3 in amino acids: CASSQGTPNEQFF.

This sequence joins TRBV5-1 and TRBJ1-1; TCRdb gives TRBD1 as the D gene, but with no DNA this cannot be confirmed. Germline-derived CDR1 and CDR2 are SGHRS and YFSETQ. This CDR3 spans 15 amino acids. The CDR3 protein is CASSPRDRENTEAFF. The whole variable domain, filled in from reference TRBV5-1 and TRBJ1-1, reads KAGVTQTPRYLIKTRGQQVTLSCSPISGHRSVSWYQQTPGQGLQFLFEYFSETQRNKGNFPGRFSGRQFSNSRSEMNVSTLELGDSALYLCASSPRDRENTEAFFGQGTRLTVV.

The CDR3 is CASSKRSEKLFF. The V and J genes are TRBV12-3 or TRBV12-4 and TRBJ1-4. The CDR3 totals 12 residues.

The gene calls are TRBV4-1 and TRBJ2-3; without DNA, the TCRdb call of TRBD1 cannot be checked. CDR1 MGHRA and CDR2 YSYEKL come from the germline V gene. This CDR3 has 17 residues. The CDR3 spells CASSHRDRGPIEDTQYF.

V usage is TRBV20-1 and J usage is TRBJ2-6; absent DNA, TCRdb's TRBD1 call cannot be checked. The CDR3 loop spans 12 amino acids. Per germline, CDR1 DFQATT and CDR2 SNEGSKA (reference sequence). This CDR3 reads CSASPWANVLTF.

Here the CDR3 reads CSAGRTSFTQEQYF. The chain employs TRBV20-1 and TRBJ2-7; the TRBD2 assignment by TCRdb is unverifiable without DNA. Germline CDR1 reads DFQATT; CDR2 reads SNEGSKA (reference sequence). There are 14 residues in the CDR3.

V and J are TRBV5-1 and TRBJ1-4; TCRdb picks TRBD1, but there is no DNA to check that call. CDR1 and CDR2 from the germline V gene are SGHRS and YFSETQ. This CDR3 is built from 15 residues. The CDR3 protein is CASSQRTGQNEKLFF. The whole variable domain, filled in from reference TRBV5-1 and TRBJ1-4, reads KAGVTQTPRYLIKTRGQQVTLSCSPISGHRSVSWYQQTPGQGLQFLFEYFSETQRNKGNFPGRFSGRQFSNSRSEMNVSTLELGDSALYLCASSQRTGQNEKLFFGSGTQLSVL.

The rearrangement joins TRBV12-3 or TRBV12-4 to TRBJ1-5. The CDR3 spans 15 residues. The CDR3 loop reads CASSLGQVSNQPQHF.

This rearrangement joins TRBV5-1 to TRBJ1-1; TCRdb outputs TRBD1, but without DNA this stays unchecked. Looked up from germline, CDR1 is SGHRS and CDR2 is YFSETQ. The CDR3 is made up of 15 amino acids. The CDR3 here is CASSLDGQGNTEAFF.

The CDR3 sequence is CASSQLQKPNTEAFF. This chain connects TRBV4-2 to TRBJ1-1. From germline, CDR1 is LGHNA and CDR2 YNFKEQ. The CDR3 is made up of 15 amino acids.

V usage is TRBV20-1 and J usage is TRBJ1-1; without DNA, the TCRdb call of TRBD1 cannot be checked. This CDR3 has 12 amino acids. CDR1 and CDR2 (germline): DFQATT, SNEGSKA (reference sequence). CDR3 in amino acids: CSGVQGASEAFF.

The V and J genes are TRBV6-1 and TRBJ1-5. The germline CDR1 and CDR2 sequences are MNHNS and SASEGT. The CDR3 consists of 12 residues. The CDR3 loop is CASREGNQPQHF.

The rearrangement joins TRBV6-2 or TRBV6-3 to TRBJ1-1; TCRdb proposes TRBD1, but this gene call is untestable without DNA. The germline CDR1 and CDR2 sequences are MNHEY and SVGEGT. The CDR3 spans 15 residues. The CDR3 region is CASSPHGARGTEAFF.

The V call is TRBV2, the J call TRBJ2-4; TCRdb's D call, TRBD1, is unchecked because there is no DNA. Germline-derived CDR1 and CDR2 are SNHLY and FYNNEI. CDR3 length: 12 amino acids. The CDR3 sequence: CATSGGGNIQYF. The complete variable domain, with remaining parts taken from reference TRBV2 and TRBJ2-4, reads EPEVTQTPSHQVTQMGQEVILRCVPISNHLYFYWYRQILGQKVEFLVSFYNNEISEKSEIFDDQFSVERPDGSNFTLKIRSTKLEDSAMYFCATSGGGNIQYFGAGTRLSVL.

The rearrangement joins TRBV5-1 to TRBJ2-5. Germline V gene sequence: CDR1 SGHRS, CDR2 YFSETQ. CDR3 size: 13 residues. The CDR3 loop is CASRMTPKETQYF.

CDR3 protein: CASSTNRQDSFPGELFF. The chain links TRBV7-8 to TRBJ2-2; TCRdb gives TRBD1 as the D gene, but with no DNA this cannot be confirmed. This CDR3 is built from 17 residues. The V gene's germline CDR1 is SGHVS and CDR2 FQNEAQ.

The chain uses TRBV5-1 and TRBJ2-1; TCRdb's D gene call, TRBD2, goes unchecked for lack of DNA. The CDR3 consists of 15 residues. Germline loops: CDR1 SGHRS, CDR2 YFSETQ. The CDR3 loop reads CASSLVLAGRNEQFF.

V and J are TRBV6-5 and TRBJ2-7; lacking DNA, the TRBD1 call made by TCRdb goes unchecked. Germline CDR1 and CDR2: MNHEY and SVGAGI. The CDR3 runs to 15 residues. This chain's CDR3 is CASSYLDTPTYEQYF.

The rearrangement uses TRBV20-1 and TRBJ2-3; TCRdb's D gene call, TRBD1, goes unchecked for lack of DNA. The CDR3 consists of 15 residues. The germline gives CDR1 DFQATT, CDR2 SNEGSKA (reference sequence). Here the CDR3 reads CSARDGGGGTDTQYF.

The rearrangement joins TRBV19 to TRBJ1-2; TCRdb reports TRBD1, a call that lacks DNA to check it against. CDR3 size: 14 residues. In germline, CDR1 is LNHDA, CDR2 SQIVND (reference sequence). CDR3 in amino acids: CASSWTGANYGYTF.

The V call is TRBV7-3, the J call TRBJ2-5; TCRdb lists TRBD2, though no DNA is available to test this call. The CDR3 spans 15 residues. CDR1 is SGHTA, CDR2 FQGTGA, per germline. CDR3 amino acids: CASSWTSGGAETQYF.

This chain joins TRBV10-3 and TRBJ2-6; TCRdb proposes TRBD1, but this gene call is untestable without DNA. The CDR3 is 16 residues long. The germline CDR1 and CDR2 sequences are ENHRY and SYGVKD. The CDR3 loop reads CAIPGQVISGANVLTF.

V gene TRBV11-2 combines with J gene TRBJ1-6; TCRdb gives TRBD1 as the D gene, but with no DNA this cannot be confirmed. This CDR3 is built from 16 residues. The germline V gene has CDR1 SGHAT and CDR2 FQNNGV. The CDR3 sequence is CASSRLARTGNSPLHF.

This sequence joins TRBV20-1 and TRBJ1-1. Germline V gene lookup returns CDR1 DFQATT and CDR2 SNEGSKA (reference sequence). There are 14 residues in the CDR3. The CDR3 protein is CSARLRRSNTEAFF.

The chain carries TRBV7-9 and TRBJ2-7; TCRdb outputs TRBD1, but without DNA this stays unchecked. Germline CDR1 is SEHNR and CDR2 is FQNEAQ (reference sequence). This CDR3 has 16 residues. The CDR3 sequence is CASSLDPGQGFYEQYF.

This sequence joins TRBV20-1 and TRBJ2-7; checking the TCRdb D call of TRBD1 is not possible without DNA. The CDR3 consists of 13 residues. Germline CDR1 and CDR2: DFQATT and SNEGSKA (reference sequence). CDR3 residues: CSARDVTREEQYF.

This chain uses TRBV5-1 with TRBJ1-1. Germline assignment: CDR1 SGHRS and CDR2 YFSETQ. This CDR3 region has 13 residues. The CDR3 loop is CASSFGHNTEAFF.